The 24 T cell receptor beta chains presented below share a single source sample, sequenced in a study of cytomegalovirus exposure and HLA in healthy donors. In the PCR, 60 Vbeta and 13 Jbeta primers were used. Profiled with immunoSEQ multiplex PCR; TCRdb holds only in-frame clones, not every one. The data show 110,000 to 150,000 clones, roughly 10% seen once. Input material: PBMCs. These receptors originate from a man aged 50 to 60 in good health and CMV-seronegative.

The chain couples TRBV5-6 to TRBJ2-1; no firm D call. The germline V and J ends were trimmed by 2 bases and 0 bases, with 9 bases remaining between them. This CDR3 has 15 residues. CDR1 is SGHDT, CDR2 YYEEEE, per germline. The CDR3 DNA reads TGTGCCAGCAGCTTTGACCGGAGCTCCTACAATGAGCAGTTCTTC. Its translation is CASSFDRSSYNEQFF. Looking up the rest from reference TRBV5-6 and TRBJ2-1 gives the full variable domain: DAGVTQSPTHLIKTRGQQVTLRCSPKSGHDTVSWYQQALGQGPQFIFQYYEEEERQRGNFPDRFSGHQFPNYSSELNVNALLLGDSALYLCASSFDRSSYNEQFFGPGTRLTVL.

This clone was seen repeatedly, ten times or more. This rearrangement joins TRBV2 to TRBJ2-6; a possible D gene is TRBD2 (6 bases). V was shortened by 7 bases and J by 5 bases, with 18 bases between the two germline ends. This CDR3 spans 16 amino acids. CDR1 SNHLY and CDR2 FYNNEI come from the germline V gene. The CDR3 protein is CASKGGGVARANVLTF. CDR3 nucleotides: TGTGCCAGCAAAGGAGGAGGGGTGGCCAGGGCCAACGTCCTGACTTTC.

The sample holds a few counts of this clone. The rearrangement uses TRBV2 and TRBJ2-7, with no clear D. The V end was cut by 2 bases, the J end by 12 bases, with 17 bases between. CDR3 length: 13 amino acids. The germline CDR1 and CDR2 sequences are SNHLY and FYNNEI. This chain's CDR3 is CASSENVLDRWYF. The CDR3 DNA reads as TGTGCCAGCAGTGAAAATGTCCTCGATAGATGGTACTTC.

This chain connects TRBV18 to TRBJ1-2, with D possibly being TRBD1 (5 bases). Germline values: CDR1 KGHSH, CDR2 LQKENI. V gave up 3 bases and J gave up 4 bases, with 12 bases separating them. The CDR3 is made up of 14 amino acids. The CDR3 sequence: CASSPVEGAYGYTF. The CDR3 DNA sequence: TGTGCCAGCTCACCGGTGGAAGGGGCCTATGGCTACACCTTC.

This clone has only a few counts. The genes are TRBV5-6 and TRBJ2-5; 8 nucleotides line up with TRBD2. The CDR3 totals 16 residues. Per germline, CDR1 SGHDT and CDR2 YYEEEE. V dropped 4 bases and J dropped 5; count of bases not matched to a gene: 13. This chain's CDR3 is CASSATSGGRGETQYF. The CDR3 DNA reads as TGTGCCAGCAGCGCAACTTCGGGGGGGCGGGGGGAGACCCAGTACTTC. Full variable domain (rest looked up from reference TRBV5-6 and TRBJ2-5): DAGVTQSPTHLIKTRGQQVTLRCSPKSGHDTVSWYQQALGQGPQFIFQYYEEEERQRGNFPDRFSGHQFPNYSSELNVNALLLGDSALYLCASSATSGGRGETQYFGPGTRLLVL.

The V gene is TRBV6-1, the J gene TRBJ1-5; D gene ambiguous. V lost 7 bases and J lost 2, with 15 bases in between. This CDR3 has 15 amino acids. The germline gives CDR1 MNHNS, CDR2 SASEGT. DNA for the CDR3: TGTGCCAGCACCCCCAGTGTGGGAGGCAATCAGCCCCAGCATTTT. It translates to CASTPSVGGNQPQHF.

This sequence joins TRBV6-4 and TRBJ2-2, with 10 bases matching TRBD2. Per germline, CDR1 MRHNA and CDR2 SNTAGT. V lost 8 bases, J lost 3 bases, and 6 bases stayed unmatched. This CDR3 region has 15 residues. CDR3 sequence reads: CASRPSGGDTGELFF. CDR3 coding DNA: TGTGCCAGCCGCCCCAGCGGGGGGGACACCGGGGAGCTGTTTTTT.

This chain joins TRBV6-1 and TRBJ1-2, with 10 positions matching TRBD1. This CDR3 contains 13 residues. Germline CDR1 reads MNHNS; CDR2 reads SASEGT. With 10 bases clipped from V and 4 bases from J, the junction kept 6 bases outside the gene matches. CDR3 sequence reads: CAINRDRGYGYTF. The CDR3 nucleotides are TGTGCCATCAATCGGGACAGGGGCTATGGCTACACCTTC.

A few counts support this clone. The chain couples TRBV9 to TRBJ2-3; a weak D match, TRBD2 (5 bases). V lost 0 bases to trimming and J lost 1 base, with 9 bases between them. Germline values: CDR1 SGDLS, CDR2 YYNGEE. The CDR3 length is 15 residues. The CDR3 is CASSVVGSGTDTQYF. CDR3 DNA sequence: TGTGCCAGCAGCGTAGTGGGTAGCGGCACAGATACGCAGTATTTT.

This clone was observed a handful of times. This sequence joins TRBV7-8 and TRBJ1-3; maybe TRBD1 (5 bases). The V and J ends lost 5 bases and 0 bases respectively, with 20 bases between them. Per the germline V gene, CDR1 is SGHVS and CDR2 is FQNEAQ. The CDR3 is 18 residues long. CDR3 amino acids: CASSLLTLDGGSGNTIYF. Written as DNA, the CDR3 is TGTGCCAGCAGCCTGTTGACTCTGGACGGGGGCTCTGGAAACACCATATATTTT.

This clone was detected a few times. The CDR3 nucleotides read TGTGCCAGCTCACCACTGGAGGGTGGGAATTCACCCCTCCACTTT. It encodes CASSPLEGGNSPLHF. This chain joins TRBV18 and TRBJ1-6, with D unclear. CDR1 KGHSH and CDR2 LQKENI come from the germline V gene. This CDR3 comprises 15 residues. V was cut by 1 base and J by 7 bases, with 11 bases left in between.

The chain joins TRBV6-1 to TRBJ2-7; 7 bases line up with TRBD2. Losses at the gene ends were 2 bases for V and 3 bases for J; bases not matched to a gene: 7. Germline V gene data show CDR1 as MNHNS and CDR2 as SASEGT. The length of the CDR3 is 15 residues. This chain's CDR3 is CASSESASGLYEQYF. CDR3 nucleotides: TGTGCCAGCAGTGAAAGTGCTAGCGGCCTCTACGAGCAGTACTTC.

The CDR3 coding sequence is TGTGCCAGCAGCTTAGTAGCGCGACAGGGACCCTACGAGCAGTACTTC. It yields the protein CASSLVARQGPYEQYF. This chain uses TRBV7-8 with TRBJ2-7; TRBD1 matches at 7 bases. In germline, CDR1 is SGHVS, CDR2 FQNEAQ. V shed 1 base and J 2 bases; nucleotides not matched to a gene: 8. The CDR3 runs to 16 residues.

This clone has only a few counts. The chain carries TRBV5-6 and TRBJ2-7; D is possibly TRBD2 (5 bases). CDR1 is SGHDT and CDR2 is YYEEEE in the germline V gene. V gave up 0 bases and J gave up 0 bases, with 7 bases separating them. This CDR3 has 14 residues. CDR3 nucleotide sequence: TGTGCCAGCAGCTTGGTGGACTTCTCCTACGAGCAGTACTTC. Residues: CASSLVDFSYEQYF.

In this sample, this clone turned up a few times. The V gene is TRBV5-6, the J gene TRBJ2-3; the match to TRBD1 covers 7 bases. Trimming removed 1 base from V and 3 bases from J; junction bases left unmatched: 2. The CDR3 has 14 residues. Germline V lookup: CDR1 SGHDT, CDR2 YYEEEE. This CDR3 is CASSLSRGTDTQYF. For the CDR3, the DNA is TGTGCCAGCAGCTTGTCCAGGGGGACAGATACGCAGTATTTT.

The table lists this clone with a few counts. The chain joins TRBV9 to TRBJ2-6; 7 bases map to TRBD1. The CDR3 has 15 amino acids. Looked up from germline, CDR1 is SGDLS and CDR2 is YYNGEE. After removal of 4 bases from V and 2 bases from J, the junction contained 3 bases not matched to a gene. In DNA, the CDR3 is TGTGCCAGCAGCTCGGACAGGCCTGGGGCCAACGTCCTGACTTTC. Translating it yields CASSSDRPGANVLTF.

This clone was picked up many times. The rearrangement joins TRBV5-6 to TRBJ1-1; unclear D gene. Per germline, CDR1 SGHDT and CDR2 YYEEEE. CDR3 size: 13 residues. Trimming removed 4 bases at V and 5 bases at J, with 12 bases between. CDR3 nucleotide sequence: TGTGCCAGCAGCCTTTATACAGTAACTGAAGCTTTCTTT. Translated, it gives CASSLYTVTEAFF.

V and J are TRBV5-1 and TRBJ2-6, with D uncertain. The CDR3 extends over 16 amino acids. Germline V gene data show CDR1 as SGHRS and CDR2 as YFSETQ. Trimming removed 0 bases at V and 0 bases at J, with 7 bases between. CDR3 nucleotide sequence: TGCGCCAGCAGCTTGGTACAGCCCTCTGGGGCCAACGTCCTGACTTTC. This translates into CASSLVQPSGANVLTF.

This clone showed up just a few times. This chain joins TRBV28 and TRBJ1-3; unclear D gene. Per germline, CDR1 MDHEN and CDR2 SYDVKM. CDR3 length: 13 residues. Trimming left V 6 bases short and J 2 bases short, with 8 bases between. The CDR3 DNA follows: TGTGCCAGCAGGGGAGGTGCTGGAAACACCATATATTTT. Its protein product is CASRGGAGNTIYF.

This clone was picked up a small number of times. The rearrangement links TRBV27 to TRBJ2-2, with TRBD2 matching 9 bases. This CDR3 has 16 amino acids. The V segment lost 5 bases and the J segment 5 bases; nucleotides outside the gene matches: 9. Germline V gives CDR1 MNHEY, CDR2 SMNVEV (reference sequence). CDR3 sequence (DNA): TGTGCCAGCAGTCCCACCACTAGCGGGTGGACCGGGGAGCTGTTTTTT. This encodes CASSPTTSGWTGELFF.

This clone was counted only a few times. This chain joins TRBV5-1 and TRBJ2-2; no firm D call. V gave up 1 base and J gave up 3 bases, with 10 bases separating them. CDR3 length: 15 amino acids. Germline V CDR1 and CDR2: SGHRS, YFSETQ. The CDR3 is CASSLPSADTGELFF. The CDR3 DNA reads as TGCGCCAGCAGCTTGCCTAGTGCGGACACCGGGGAGCTGTTTTTT.

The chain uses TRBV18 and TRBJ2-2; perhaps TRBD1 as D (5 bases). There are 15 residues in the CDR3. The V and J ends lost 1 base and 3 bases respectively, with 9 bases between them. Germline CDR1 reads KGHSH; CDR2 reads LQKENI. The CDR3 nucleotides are TGTGCCAGCTCACCACTGACAGTAGACACCGGGGAGCTGTTTTTT. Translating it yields CASSPLTVDTGELFF.

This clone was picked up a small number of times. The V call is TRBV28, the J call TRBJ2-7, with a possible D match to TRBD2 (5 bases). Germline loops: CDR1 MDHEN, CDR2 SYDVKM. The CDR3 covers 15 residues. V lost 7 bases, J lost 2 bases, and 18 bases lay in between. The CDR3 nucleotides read TGTGCCAGCATTAATCCCGGACTGACCGCCTACGAGCAGTACTTC. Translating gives CASINPGLTAYEQYF.

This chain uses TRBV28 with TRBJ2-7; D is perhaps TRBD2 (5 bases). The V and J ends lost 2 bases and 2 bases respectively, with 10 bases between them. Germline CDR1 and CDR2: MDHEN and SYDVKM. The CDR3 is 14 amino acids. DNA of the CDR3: TGTGCCAGCAGTTTACGGGGAGCGACCTACGAGCAGTACTTC. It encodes CASSLRGATYEQYF.